A selection of T cell receptor beta chains follows, all from one sample in a study of T cells in localized non-small cell lung cancer. Libraries were prepared by immunoSEQ multiplex PCR; TCRdb keeps only in-frame clonotypes and omits some of them. Altogether around 15,000 clones are present, around 85% being singletons, with the ten largest covering approximately 4.2%. The sample was peripheral blood, taken before any cancer treatment. The receptors originated from a woman aged 40-70 years with stage I lung adenocarcinoma. Both conserved end residues are part of each CDR3. The D gene is left open where the match is weak. Clone sizes are given selectively: once, few, many, or a class where the clone is expanded.

CDR3aa	CDR3nt	v_gene	j_gene	abundance	d_gene
CASSLWGPSTDTQYF	TGCGCCAGCAGCTTGTGGGGACCTAGCACAGATACGCAGTATTTT	TRBV5-1	TRBJ2-3	NA	NA
CASSRDRGGYGYTF	TGTGCCAGCAGCCGTGACAGGGGGGGCTATGGCTACACCTTC	TRBV7-3	TRBJ1-2	NA	TRBD1
CASSPGRLVEGETQYF	TGTGCTAGCAGCCCCGGACGACTAGTCGAGGGGGAGACCCAGTACTTC	TRBV7-7	TRBJ2-5	few	NA
CASSTDGGRSGNTIYF	TGTGCCAGCTCAACGGATGGGGGTCGCTCTGGAAACACCATATATTTT	TRBV18	TRBJ1-3	NA	NA
CASSDRDNQPQHF	TGTGCCAGCAGTGATAGAGACAATCAGCCCCAGCATTTT	TRBV2	TRBJ1-5	few	NA
CASHMGETQYF	TGCGCCAGCCACATGGGTGAGACCCAGTACTTC	TRBV5-1	TRBJ2-5	once	NA
CAWSGEGAPYNEQFF	TGTGCCTGGAGCGGAGAGGGGGCCCCGTACAATGAGCAGTTCTTC	TRBV30	TRBJ2-1	few	TRBD1
CASSSGGPAGTQYF	TGTGCCAGCAGCTCGGGGGGCCCCGCCGGTACGCAGTATTTT	TRBV7-2	TRBJ2-3	NA	NA
CASSQRAGFNEQFF	TGCGCCAGCAGCCAAAGGGCTGGATTCAATGAGCAGTTCTTC	TRBV4-3	TRBJ2-1	NA	NA
CASSLAEGTMNTEAFF	TGCGCCAGCAGCTTGGCCGAGGGGACCATGAACACTGAAGCTTTCTTT	TRBV5-1	TRBJ1-1	NA	NA
CASSLLTGGGQFF	TGTGCCAGCAGCTTACTGACAGGGGGAGGACAGTTCTTC	TRBV7-2	TRBJ2-1	once	TRBD1
CASSTRGEQYF	TGTGCCAGCAGTACCAGGGGCGAGCAGTACTTC	TRBV2	TRBJ2-7	NA	NA
CASSDFTTGELFF	TGTGCCAGCAGTGACTTTACGACCGGGGAGCTGTTTTTT	TRBV6-4	TRBJ2-2	NA	NA
CASSFNHPGQITGELFF	TGTGCCAGCAGCTTCAATCATCCGGGACAGATAACCGGGGAGCTGTTTTTT	TRBV5-4	TRBJ2-2	few	TRBD1
CASSPYYAGTDTQYF	TGCGCCAGCAGCCCCTACTACGCCGGCACAGATACGCAGTATTTT	TRBV5-1	TRBJ2-3	NA	NA
CASSRSEQSNYGYTF	TGTGCCAGCAGCCGATCTGAACAGTCGAACTATGGCTACACCTTC	TRBV4-2	TRBJ1-2	NA	NA
CASSLGTGEKLFF	TGTGCCAGCAGCTTAGGGACGGGTGAAAAACTGTTTTTT	TRBV7-6	TRBJ1-4	NA	NA
CASSSPSGGQTYGYTF	TGTGCCAGCAGTTCCCCGAGTGGGGGACAGACCTATGGCTACACCTTC	TRBV28	TRBJ1-2	NA	TRBD1
CASSTRTSGGADTQYF	TGTGCCAGTAGTACGCGGACTAGCGGGGGGGCGGATACGCAGTATTTT	TRBV19	TRBJ2-3	NA	TRBD2
CASSPPSTGNYGYTF	TGTGCCAGCTCACCACCGTCTACGGGGAACTATGGCTACACCTTC	TRBV18	TRBJ1-2	few	NA
CASSNTRGNEQYF	TGTGCCAGTAGTAACACGAGGGGTAACGAGCAGTACTTC	TRBV19	TRBJ2-7	NA	NA
CASSEGGGQSNEQFF	TGTGCCAGCAGTGAAGGCGGGGGGCAATCCAATGAGCAGTTCTTC	TRBV6-4	TRBJ2-1	NA	TRBD2
CASSAYLLSGGEGEQFF	TGTGCCAGTAGTGCTTACCTACTTAGCGGGGGGGAGGGTGAGCAGTTCTTC	TRBV19	TRBJ2-1	NA	TRBD2
CSVDLGDTDTQYF	TGCAGCGTTGACTTGGGGGATACAGATACGCAGTATTTT	TRBV29-1	TRBJ2-3	NA	NA
CASSLGTGNYEQYF	TGTGCCAGCAGCTTAGGGACAGGGAACTACGAGCAGTACTTC	TRBV7-6	TRBJ2-7	NA	TRBD1
CASSFGQSSYNSPLHF	TGTGCCAGCAGCTTCGGACAGTCCTCCTATAATTCACCCCTCCACTTT	TRBV7-9	TRBJ1-6	NA	NA
CASSHTGTSGGEDTQYF	TGCGCCAGCAGCCACACCGGGACTAGCGGGGGGGAAGATACGCAGTATTTT	TRBV4-1	TRBJ2-3	NA	TRBD2
CASSVGTGNANTDTQYF	TGTGCCAGCAGCGTCGGGACAGGGAACGCTAACACAGATACGCAGTATTTT	TRBV9	TRBJ2-3	NA	TRBD1
CASSTQGRNTIYF	TGTGCCAGCAGCACACAGGGGAGAAACACCATATATTTT	TRBV7-9	TRBJ1-3	NA	TRBD1
CASSLDRGLPLGGGYTF	TGTGCCAGCAGCCTGGACAGGGGGCTCCCCCTAGGCGGTGGCTACACCTTC	TRBV2	TRBJ1-2	NA	TRBD1
CASLGRVTEKLFF	TGTGCCAGTCTGGGCAGGGTGACGGAAAAACTGTTTTTT	TRBV19	TRBJ1-4	once	NA
CASSRGRLNTEAFF	TGCGCCAGCAGCCGGGGACGGCTGAACACTGAAGCTTTCTTT	TRBV4-1	TRBJ1-1	NA	NA
CASSGGLAGGNTGELFF	TGTGCCAGCAGTGGTGGACTAGCGGGGGGAAACACCGGGGAGCTGTTTTTT	TRBV27	TRBJ2-2	NA	TRBD2
CASSKKPTQGASEQYF	TGTGCCAGCAGCAAAAAACCAACACAGGGGGCGTCCGAGCAGTACTTC	TRBV9	TRBJ2-7	NA	TRBD1
CASRSTLEAFF	TGTGCCAGTAGGTCCACCCTGGAAGCTTTCTTT	TRBV19	TRBJ1-1	NA	NA
CAAGLAGAHYEQYF	TGTGCCGCAGGACTAGCGGGGGCCCACTACGAGCAGTACTTC	TRBV5-4	TRBJ2-7	NA	TRBD2
CASSLPQGDNYGYTF	TGTGCCAGCTCACTGCCACAGGGTGATAACTATGGCTACACCTTC	TRBV18	TRBJ1-2	NA	NA
CASREGGFTSGVYTGELFF	TGTGCCAGCCGAGAGGGGGGATTTACTAGCGGGGTATACACCGGGGAGCTGTTTTTT	TRBV21-1	TRBJ2-2	NA	NA
CASSQDGQGDNSPLHF	TGTGCCAGCAGCCAAGATGGACAGGGGGATAATTCACCCCTCCACTTT	TRBV14	TRBJ1-6	few	TRBD1
CASSLGASYEQYF	TGTGCCAGCAGTTTAGGGGCCTCCTACGAGCAGTACTTC	TRBV27	TRBJ2-7	few	NA
CASSISSGQGGEQYF	TGTGCCAGTAGTATATCGTCAGGACAGGGAGGCGAGCAGTACTTC	TRBV19	TRBJ2-7	NA	TRBD1
CSVPRTGLTGELFF	TGCAGCGTACCCCGGACAGGGTTAACCGGGGAGCTGTTTTTT	TRBV29-1	TRBJ2-2	NA	TRBD1
CASSIGNRRVTGELFF	TGTGCCAGTAGTATTGGTAACCGCCGGGTCACCGGGGAGCTGTTTTTT	TRBV19	TRBJ2-2	NA	NA
CASSQVGLYGETQYF	TGCGCCAGCAGCCAAGTGGGGCTATATGGGGAGACCCAGTACTTC	TRBV4-1	TRBJ2-5	NA	NA
CASTPRGSRGSYNEQFF	TGTGCCAGCACCCCAAGGGGGAGCAGGGGCTCCTACAATGAGCAGTTCTTC	TRBV7-6	TRBJ2-1	NA	NA
CASGLKGGNTIYF	TGTGCTAGTGGTTTGAAGGGTGGAAACACCATATATTTT	TRBV12-5	TRBJ1-3	NA	NA
CAWSEGNTEAFF	TGTGCCTGGAGTGAGGGGAACACTGAAGCTTTCTTT	TRBV30	TRBJ1-1	NA	NA
CASRRGLAGPTSTDTQYF	TGTGCCAGCAGACGGGGACTAGCGGGGCCTACTAGCACAGATACGCAGTATTTT	TRBV5-6	TRBJ2-3	few	TRBD2
CASSPPSILGTGETF	TGTGCCAGCAGCCCCCCCTCCATTCTCGGGACAGGGGAAACCTTC	TRBV7-9	TRBJ1-2	NA	TRBD1
CASSASGGFSYNEQFF	TGTGCCAGCAGTGCTAGCGGGGGTTTCTCCTACAATGAGCAGTTCTTC	TRBV7-9	TRBJ2-1	NA	TRBD2
CASSEQRGASEAFF	TGTGCCAGCTCTGAGCAACGGGGGGCCAGTGAAGCTTTCTTT	TRBV18	TRBJ1-1	NA	NA
CAWSVRDSTEAFF	TGTGCCTGGAGTGTACGGGACAGCACTGAAGCTTTCTTT	TRBV30	TRBJ1-1	few	TRBD1
CASSYSGQAANYGYTF	TGTGCCAGCAGTTACTCCGGACAGGCAGCTAACTATGGCTACACCTTC	TRBV6-5	TRBJ1-2	NA	TRBD1
CAISPGQGLNEQFF	TGTGCCATCAGTCCGGGACAGGGACTCAATGAGCAGTTCTTC	TRBV10-3	TRBJ2-1	NA	TRBD1
CASSSSWGDGNTIYF	TGCGCCAGCAGCTCTAGCTGGGGGGATGGAAACACCATATATTTT	TRBV5-1	TRBJ1-3	NA	NA
CASSEGQGPQETQYF	TGTGCCAGCAGTGAAGGACAGGGCCCTCAAGAGACCCAGTACTTC	TRBV6-4	TRBJ2-5	NA	TRBD1
CASSQGQALTQYF	TGTGCCAGCAGTCAAGGACAGGCATTGACCCAGTACTTC	TRBV2	TRBJ2-5	once	TRBD1
CASSLAGGKDTQYF	TGTGCCAGCAGTCTAGCGGGGGGTAAGGATACGCAGTATTTT	TRBV2	TRBJ2-3	NA	TRBD2
CAWSIRPGLGPLHF	TGTGCCTGGAGTATAAGACCGGGTCTTGGGCCCCTCCACTTT	TRBV30	TRBJ1-6	NA	NA
CASSGTDSNQPQHF	TGTGCCAGCTCAGGGACGGATAGCAATCAGCCCCAGCATTTT	TRBV18	TRBJ1-5	NA	NA